These T cell receptor beta chains were read from a single sample in a study of T cells in Graves' hyperthyroidism and ophthalmopathy. TCRdb used MiXCR to reprocess the multiplex PCR reads, holding one entry per CDR3 protein. The table has approximately 640,000 distinct CDR3 sequences, roughly 15% seen once. The sample consisted of blood. The receptors stem from a woman under 40 with Graves' hyperthyroidism. Each CDR3 is given with its conserved first and last residue. A D gene is named only where the DNA matches it firmly. For some rows the clone size is stated as once, few or many, or as a class when expanded; others skip it.

TRBV28	TRBJ1-5	.	many	TGTGCCAGCAGTCCCCGGGGGATTTATAGCAATCAGCCCCAGCATTTT	CASSPRGIYSNQPQHF
TRBV6-5	TRBJ2-1	TRBD2	.	TGTGCCAGCAGTTATAAAGGGACTAGCGGGACGTGGGCCTACAATGAGCAGTTCTTC	CASSYKGTSGTWAYNEQFF
TRBV27	TRBJ2-5	TRBD2	few	TGTGCCAGCAGTTTCTCACCGGGGGGGGGACAAGAGACCCAGTACTTC	CASSFSPGGGQETQYF
TRBV20-1	TRBJ2-7	.	few	TGCAGTGCTAGATCAGGGCACGAGCAGTACTTC	CSARSGHEQYF
TRBV2	TRBJ1-1	.	many	TGTGCCAGCAGTGCCACAGAGAACACTGAAGCTTTCTTT	CASSATENTEAFF
TRBV18	TRBJ2-5	.	.	TGTGCCAGCTCACCACAATCTACGGCAGGGCAAAATCAAGAGACCCAGTACTTC	CASSPQSTAGQNQETQYF
TRBV20-1	TRBJ2-1	.	many	TGCAGTGCTGGCGGGACTTCTAGCTCCTACAATGAGCAGTTCTTC	CSAGGTSSSYNEQFF
TRBV7-2	TRBJ1-5	.	.	TGTGCCAGCAGCGGTAACAGGCAGCCCCAGCATTTT	CASSGNRQPQHF
TRBV30	TRBJ2-3	.	.	TGTGCCTGGGCTCAAGACTACGTTATCACAGATACGCAGTATTTT	CAWAQDYVITDTQYF
TRBV6-1	TRBJ1-1	.	.	TGTGCCAGCAGCACGGGGGCGCGGGCTTTCTTT	CASSTGARAFF
TRBV5-5	TRBJ2-3	TRBD2	.	TGTGCCAGCAGCTGGCGGGGGTCAGGTCCAGATACGCAGTATTTT	CASSWRGSGPDTQYF
TRBV2	TRBJ2-1	.	many	TGTGCCAGCAAACTAGACTCCTACAATGAGCAGTTCTTC	CASKLDSYNEQFF
TRBV19	TRBJ2-7	TRBD2	once	TGTGCCAGTAGTATGGGAGGGAGGGCCAACGAGCAGTACTTC	CASSMGGRANEQYF
TRBV5-1	TRBJ1-1	.	.	TGCGCCAGTAAAGCCCTGCTCGGGACTGGGAGGGAAGCTTTCTTT	CASKALLGTGREAFF
TRBV5-6	TRBJ2-7	TRBD2	.	TGTGCCAGCACTTCGGCAAGCGGGAGTTACGAGCAGTACTTC	CASTSASGSYEQYF
TRBV24-1	TRBJ1-2	TRBD1	few	TGTGCCACCAGTGATCCGACAGGGGTCTATGGCTACACCTTC	CATSDPTGVYGYTF
TRBV3-1	TRBJ2-3	.	many	TGTGCCAGCAGCACTACTTTTACCCTCACAGATACGCAGTATTTT	CASSTTFTLTDTQYF
TRBV5-1	TRBJ1-2	TRBD1	many	TGCGCCAGCAGCTTGGTACAGGGGGTTGATGGCTACACCTTC	CASSLVQGVDGYTF
TRBV6-5	TRBJ1-6	.	many	TGTGCCAGCAGTTACTCTCGGGGTCATAATTCACCCCTCCACTTT	CASSYSRGHNSPLHF
TRBV29-1	TRBJ2-7	TRBD1	.	TGCAGCGTTGTAGTAGGGGGCCCAGACGAGCAGTACTTC	CSVVVGGPDEQYF
TRBV11-2	TRBJ2-3	TRBD2	.	TGTGCCAGCAGCCCACCCCGGGAGCCGCGGGGGGATACGCAGTATTTT	CASSPPREPRGDTQYF
TRBV7-3	TRBJ2-5	.	many	TGTGCCAGCAGCCCAATTGGGGGTACAGAGACCCAGTACTTC	CASSPIGGTETQYF
TRBV9	TRBJ1-1	.	.	TGTGCCAGCAGCGTAAAGACAAACACTGAAGCTTTCTTT	CASSVKTNTEAFF
TRBV25-1	TRBJ1-6	.	.	TGTGCCAGCAGTGTGGCAGGTCGGGGCTCCTATAATTCACCCCTCCACTTT	CASSVAGRGSYNSPLHF
TRBV6-2/TRBV6-3	TRBJ2-1	TRBD1	.	TGTGCCAGCAGTTTCACTAGACAGGGAAGAAGGGGCAATGAGCAGTTCTTC	CASSFTRQGRRGNEQFF
TRBV18	TRBJ1-5	.	many	TGTGCCAGCTCACCGGGACGGAACAATCAGCCCCAGCATTTT	CASSPGRNNQPQHF
TRBV15	TRBJ2-1	TRBD2	few	TGTGCCACCAGCACCGGGACTAGCGGTTACAATGAGCAGTTCTTC	CATSTGTSGYNEQFF
TRBV7-8	TRBJ1-4	TRBD1	few	TGTGCCAGCAGCAAGGGACAGGGGCAGGAAAAACTGTTTTTT	CASSKGQGQEKLFF
TRBV6-1	TRBJ1-1	.	.	TGTGCCAGCAGCTTTACGGGGGAGAAGCGAGCTTTCTTT	CASSFTGEKRAFF
TRBV11-2	TRBJ2-7	.	many	TGTGCCAGCAGCCGTGCCGGGACTCGGTACGAGCAGTACTTC	CASSRAGTRYEQYF
TRBV7-2	TRBJ2-2	.	many	TGTGCCAGCAGCTTACTCTCTCGTTCCGGGGAGCTGTTTTTT	CASSLLSRSGELFF
TRBV20-1	TRBJ2-2	.	.	TGCAGTGCTAGGGATAGACCGAGCACCGGGGAGCTGTTTTTT	CSARDRPSTGELFF
TRBV7-9	TRBJ1-4	.	few	TGTGCCAGCAGCTTAGGGTACGATGAAAAACTGTTTTTT	CASSLGYDEKLFF
TRBV6-1	TRBJ1-4	TRBD1	.	TGTGCCGGGGGACAGTTTGAAAAACTGTTTTTT	CAGGQFEKLFF
TRBV20-1	TRBJ2-7	TRBD2	many	TGCAGTGCTACGACTAGCGGGAGTTACGAGCAGTACTTC	CSATTSGSYEQYF
TRBV29-1	TRBJ2-7	TRBD2	.	TGCAGCGTGAGGACTAGCGGGATTGAGCAGTACTTC	CSVRTSGIEQYF
TRBV28	TRBJ2-1	.	many	TGTGCCAGCAGTATCCTCAATGAGCAGTTCTTC	CASSILNEQFF
TRBV27	TRBJ2-5	TRBD2	many	TGTGCCAGCAGTTCCACGCTAGCGGGTGAAGAGACCCAGTACTTC	CASSSTLAGEETQYF
TRBV28	TRBJ2-1	.	many	TGTGCCAGCAGTTTACCTCTAGGGGGGAGCTACAATGAGCAGTTCTTC	CASSLPLGGSYNEQFF
TRBV20-1	TRBJ1-6	.	few	TGCAGTGCTAGAGATCTAGCGACAGGCGATAATTCACCCCTCCACTTT	CSARDLATGDNSPLHF